This T cell receptor (beta chain) was documented in a study of CD8 T cells in Susac syndrome. Sequencing of TCR beta was undertaken in CD8+ and CD4+ T cells derived from blood. Negative isolation was used for CD8+ and CD4+ T cells, and FACS enrichment was applied to TEMRA cells. After extraction with the RNeasy kit, roughly 0.45 to 1 ug of the RNA was reverse transcribed using random hexamers. Multiplex PCR with immunoSEQ amplified the TCR beta CDR3 across 54 Vbeta and 13 Jbeta. Each CDR3 protein gets one entry after TCRdb re-called the immunoSEQ multiplex PCR reads with MiXCR. The top ten hold roughly 0.13% of the sample, which has approximately 220,000 distinct CDR3 sequences, about 94% seen once. The CDR3 is 13 residues long. Germline-derived CDR1 and CDR2 are SEHNR and FQNEAQ (reference sequence). Trimming stripped 1 base from V and 4 bases from J, with 5 bases between.

Material: CD8+ T cells from PBMCs. This sequence joins TRBV7-9 and TRBJ2-1, with D uncertain. This TCR derives from a human donor with multiple sclerosis. The CDR3 region has the DNA TGTGCCAGCAGCTTAGTCTGGTACAATGAGCAGTTCTTC. Amino acid sequence: CASSLVWYNEQFF.